This T cell receptor beta chain was identified during a study of blood T cell repertoires in COVID-19. For the study at large: The United States, Italy and Spain provided the acute and convalescent COVID-19 samples. Nucleic acid was either cDNA or gDNA, and it came from T cells, B-cell-depleted T cells, or PBMCs.

Original processing methods: Estimation of nucleated cell counts relied on the amplification of reference gene primers. Measured with immunoSEQ multiplex PCR; TCRdb has only the in-frame clones, and not every one. V and J calls and clone size are copied from that table; D and trimming were computed from the DNA. This sample yields tens of thousands of clones, of which roughly 86% are seen a single time; roughly 18% belongs to the top ten. This CDR3 spans 13 amino acids. Trimming at V came to 6 bases and at J to 6 bases, leaving 5 bases not matched to a gene. Per the germline V gene, CDR1 is MNHEY and CDR2 is SVGAGI.

This TCR was recovered from a man between 50 and 59 years old in a cohort sampled during active COVID-19. Material for sequencing was peripheral blood. V usage is TRBV6-5 and J usage is TRBJ2-5, with TRBD1 identical over 9 bases. In DNA, the CDR3 is TGTGCCAGCAGCGCCGGGACAGGGAAGACCCAGTACTTC. Residues: CASSAGTGKTQYF.